This TCR beta chain was observed in a study of blood T cell repertoires in COVID-19 (dated by TCRdb to about 2020). Notes on the research overall: Samples from collaborators originated in the United States, Italy and Spain and spanned both the acute and convalescent phases of COVID-19. The material from the prospective study consisted of cDNA or gDNA derived from T cells, B-cell-depleted T cells, or PBMCs. The dataset comprised deeply sampled blood TCRbeta repertoires from subjects exposed to, actively infected with, or recovered from COVID-19. A freely available public database, intended as a resource for researchers studying the immune response to SARS-CoV-2, is where the repertoires were released. The samples were drawn from two sources: the first 160 participants of the ongoing ImmuneRACE study, and about 1,300 subjects contributed by 6 global collaborators. A de-identified subject ID, COVID-19 status, age in years and sex were almost always included in the sample metadata. Where HLA class I and class II types were available, the types were taken from metadata supplied by the sample provider, not from assay-based typing. Points the paper makes about the study in general: The quantity of clinical and demographic metadata differed by source and by participant and was supplied without curation.

Spanning cysteine to phenylalanine, the CDR3 consists of 14 amino acids. Solely the CDR3 DNA is kept, with 42 bases framed from the first base. CDR1 is given as SGHNT and CDR2 as YENEEA, both from the germline V gene. V sheds 5 bases and J sheds 7 bases, leaving 18 bases between their ends. For this clone: This clone's antigen is unknown. Per-base quality was not reported, and no clone a single base away is much larger than it.

The immunoSEQ Assay, a bias-controlled multiplex PCR, was used to amplify TCRbeta CDR3 regions from genomic DNA. Regarding the original processing steps: Nucleated cell counts per sample were estimated from amplification of reference gene primers within the assay. Sequence reads were collapsed and filtered to measure the absolute abundance of every unique TCRbeta CDR3 rearrangement. For each sample, productive Simpson clonality was calculated by taking the square root of Simpson's diversity index across productive rearrangements. What TCRdb holds here is the immuneACCESS table cut down to in-frame rearrangements. Part of the clones is not present; checked against another copy, under half of the missing clones reflect an unresolved V gene, and the others are unexplained. V and J calls plus clone size are reproduced from that table; the DNA served to infer D and trimming. In all, the sample holds approximately 500,000 clones, and roughly nine tenths of those were seen once. The leading ten clones occupy 0.8% to 0.9% of the sample.

In Seattle, one collaborating source enrolled patients while the infection was active and tracked those patients longitudinally over the course of disease. Collaborating institutions collected whole blood in K2EDTA tubes following their own protocols. Collaborator samples were shipped for TCRbeta analysis as frozen whole blood, isolated PBMCs, or DNA extracted from either sample type. The sequence joins TRBV11-3 to TRBJ2-7; the D segment could be TRBD1, given 6 matching bases. The source of this sequence is a man younger than 35 with COVID-19, enrolled during active disease. The source material was peripheral blood. The DNA sequence is TGTGCCAGCAGCGAAGAGCCAGGGGCTCGGGAGCAGTACTTC. This gives the protein CASSEEPGAREQYF.